The 21 T cell receptor beta chains given below trace back to one sample, sequenced in a study of T cells in Graves' hyperthyroidism and ophthalmopathy (dated by TCRdb to about 2019). Libraries came from multiplex PCR. Sequencing was performed on an Illumina HiSeq 2000. Amplification of TCR beta CDR3 regions was carried out from RNA transcripts. A first-round RT-PCR of the TCR CDR3 used the HTBI primer set with the Qiagen OneStep RT-PCR kit. In-frame beta chains were kept once TCRdb had trimmed the public reads at Q25 with fastp and called clones with MiXCR. Every CDR3 protein is listed once, alongside the most common genes and DNA of its rows. The sample records just under 750,000 distinct CDR3 sequences, 35% of which are singletons. In total, the top ten clones hold around 29% of the sample. The specimen sequenced was blood. These TCRs come from a middle-aged woman with Graves' hyperthyroidism.

The J gene is TRBJ1-6, the V gene TRBV27; TRBD1 agrees at 7 bases. Germline lookup yields CDR1 MNHEY and CDR2 SMNVEV (reference sequence). Unmatched junction bases numbered 9, after V lost 2 bases and J lost 5 bases. This CDR3 has 17 residues. The DNA for the CDR3 is TGTGCCAGCAGTTTACGTCCAGGGGGTTCTAATAATTCACCCCTCCACTTT. Its protein product is CASSLRPGGSNNSPLHF.

This chain links TRBV7-9 with TRBJ2-2; 11 bases are shared with TRBD1. The germline V gene has CDR1 SEHNR and CDR2 FQNEAQ (reference sequence). The CDR3 runs to 15 residues. The J segment lost 5 bases and the V segment lost 5 bases, leaving 4 bases of the junction unmatched. Here the CDR3 reads CASSHRDRGTGELFF. For the CDR3, the DNA is TGTGCCAGCAGCCACCGGGACAGGGGGACCGGGGAGCTGTTTTTT. The entire variable domain, with the rest obtained from reference TRBV7-9 and TRBJ2-2, is as follows: DTGVSQNPRHKITKRGQNVTFRCDPISEHNRLYWYRQTLGQGPEFLTYFQNEAQLEKSRLLSDRFSAERPKGSFSTLEIQRTEQGDSAMYLCASSHRDRGTGELFFGEGSRLTVL.

This clonotype has at least ten counts. The chain has TRBV15 and TRBJ1-2; 9 nucleotides line up with TRBD1. V dropped 5 bases and J dropped 7; count of bases not matched to a gene: 8. CDR3 size: 14 residues. Germline CDR1 LNHNV, CDR2 YYDKDF (reference sequence). The CDR3 protein is CATSEAQGASGYTF. The CDR3 DNA is TGTGCCACCAGCGAGGCACAGGGGGCAAGTGGCTACACCTTC.

About this clonotype itself: Just one base apart from a much larger clone, this may be a read error. The rearrangement links TRBV2 to TRBJ1-1; tentatively, D is TRBD1 (6 bases). V was shortened by 1 base and J by 4 bases, with 13 bases between the two germline ends. The CDR3 covers 15 residues. Germline values: CDR1 SNHLY, CDR2 FYNNEI. The CDR3 region is CASSEEGDPGTEAFF. The CDR3 bases are TGTGCCAGCAGTGAAGAGGGGGATCCCGGCACTGAAGCTTTCTTT.

The rearrangement joins TRBV3-1 to TRBJ2-2, with D possibly matching TRBD2 (6 bases). This CDR3 is built from 14 residues. CDR1 LGHDT and CDR2 YNNKEL come from the germline V gene (reference sequence). Trimming pared 3 bases from V and 1 base from J, leaving 6 bases between. CDR3 residues: CASSQEGNTGELFF. CDR3 in DNA: TGTGCCAGCAGCCAGGAGGGGAACACCGGGGAGCTGTTTTTT. The variable domain in full, completed from reference TRBV3-1 and TRBJ2-2, reads DTAVSQTPKYLVTQMGNDKSIKCEQNLGHDTMYWYKQDSKKFLKIMFSYNNKELIINETVPNRFSPKSPDKAHLNLHINSLELGDSAVYFCASSQEGNTGELFFGEGSRLTVL.

The sample holds many counts of this clonotype. The chain links TRBV5-1 to TRBJ2-7; TRBD2 matches 10 bases. The V and J ends lost 0 bases and 0 bases, in that order; junction bases with no gene match: 9. Germline CDR1 is SGHRS and CDR2 is YFSETQ. The length of the CDR3 is 18 residues. The CDR3 region is CASSLELAGAQGSYEQYF. The CDR3 nucleotides read TGCGCCAGCAGCTTGGAGCTAGCGGGGGCCCAGGGCTCCTACGAGCAGTACTTC.

A few counts support this clonotype. The J gene is TRBJ2-5, the V gene TRBV10-3, with TRBD1 identical over 8 bases. CDR3 length: 14 amino acids. The trim removed 5 bases at V and 2 bases at J, leaving 4 bases unmatched. Germline V gives CDR1 ENHRY, CDR2 SYGVKD. The CDR3 protein is CAISFDRGQETQYF. The DNA for the CDR3 is TGTGCCATCAGTTTCGACAGGGGACAAGAGACCCAGTACTTC.

In this sample, this clonotype turned up many times. The chain has TRBV29-1 and TRBJ2-7; unclear D gene. From germline, CDR1 is SQVTM and CDR2 ANQGSEA. The length of the CDR3 is 12 residues. V dropped 7 bases and J dropped 2 bases, with 12 bases sitting between them. This CDR3 reads CSARGLTYEQYF. The CDR3 bases are TGCAGCGCCCGTGGCCTCACCTACGAGCAGTACTTC.

This clonotype was detected many times. The V call is TRBV7-2, the J call TRBJ2-7; a weak D match, TRBD1 (5 bases). This CDR3 is 15 amino acids long. Per the germline V gene, CDR1 is SGHTA and CDR2 is FQGNSA. Between the trimmed V and J ends, which lost 8 bases and 5 bases, there was a span of 22 bases. The DNA for the CDR3 is TGTGCCAGCGCCAAGCAGTTAAGCAGGGTGGACGAGCAGTACTTC. Its translation: CASAKQLSRVDEQYF.

In the case of this clonotype: At one end the junction does not follow the germline gene, possibly because of a read error. This chain connects TRBV20-1 to TRBJ2-2; D is undetermined. The CDR3 extends over 13 amino acids. Germline-derived CDR1 and CDR2 are DFQATT and SNEGSKA (reference sequence). CDR3 in amino acids: CSASQLNTVELFF. The CDR3 nucleotides are TGCAGTGCTAGCCAACTGAACACCGTGGAGCTGTTTTTT.

This chain joins TRBV9 and TRBJ2-2; no clear D gene. This CDR3 has 15 amino acids. The V end lost 3 bases, the J end lost 6 bases, and 15 bases lay between the germline ends. Germline V gives CDR1 SGDLS, CDR2 YYNGEE. The CDR3 coding sequence is TGTGCCAGCAGCGCCCCGGACGGGTTCGCCGGGGAGCTGTTTTTT. Residues: CASSAPDGFAGELFF.

The V and J genes are TRBV10-3 and TRBJ1-1; D not certain. Looked up from germline, CDR1 is ENHRY and CDR2 is SYGVKD. The CDR3 is made up of 14 amino acids. V was pared by 3 bases and J by 6 bases, with 14 bases between. Written as DNA, the CDR3 is TGTGCCATCAGTGACGACACCATCCCGGCTGAAGCTTTCTTT. It yields the protein CAISDDTIPAEAFF.

V and J are TRBV10-3 and TRBJ1-5; 9 nucleotides match TRBD1. The V and J ends lost 7 bases and 0 bases, in that order; junction bases with no gene match: 10. This CDR3 is 17 amino acids long. Germline-derived CDR1 and CDR2 are ENHRY and SYGVKD. The CDR3 protein is CAIKTTGGIRSNQPQHF. The CDR3 coding sequence is TGTGCCATCAAAACGACAGGGGGGATACGTAGCAATCAGCCCCAGCATTTT.

A few counts support this clonotype. The CDR3 spells CSVWTGADGYTF. CDR3 bases: TGCAGCGTCTGGACCGGGGCCGATGGCTACACCTTC. This chain connects TRBV29-1 to TRBJ1-2; possible D gene TRBD1, 5 bases. Germline lookup yields CDR1 SQVTM and CDR2 ANQGSEA. Trimming shortened V by 6 bases and J by 6 bases, and 14 bases separated the two germline ends. The CDR3 extends over 12 amino acids.

The chain joins TRBV30 to TRBJ1-5; D not resolved. Germline loops: CDR1 GTSNPN, CDR2 SVGIG (reference sequence). The V end was cut by 0 bases, the J end by 2 bases, with 5 bases between. The CDR3 runs to 13 residues. The CDR3 DNA is TGTGCCTGGAGTGTCGAGGGCAATCAGCCCCAGCATTTT. Protein sequence: CAWSVEGNQPQHF.

Ten or more counts support this clonotype. The chain recombines TRBV15 with TRBJ1-3; D gene uncertain. Germline V gene lookup returns CDR1 LNHNV and CDR2 YYDKDF (reference sequence). The CDR3 length is 15 residues. V lost 0 bases and J lost 0, with 6 bases in between. CDR3: CATSRDDVSGNTIYF. Here the CDR3 DNA reads TGTGCCACCAGCAGAGATGACGTCTCTGGAAACACCATATATTTT.

This rearrangement joins TRBV7-2 to TRBJ2-5, with TRBD1 identical over 12 bases. V dropped 7 bases and J dropped 5; count of bases not matched to a gene: 11. The germline V gene encodes CDR1 SGHTA and CDR2 FQGNSA. This CDR3 region has 16 residues. CDR3 in DNA: TGTACCAGCAAACCACGCGGGACAGGGGGCCAGGAGACCCAGTACTTC. It codes for CTSKPRGTGGQETQYF.

This clonotype was counted only a few times. The CDR3 spells CASSGTSGTEAFF. The CDR3 DNA reads as TGTGCCAGCAGCGGAACATCGGGCACTGAAGCTTTCTTT. V is TRBV9 and J is TRBJ1-1; D is ambiguous. The germline gives CDR1 SGDLS, CDR2 YYNGEE. This CDR3 contains 13 residues. V was shortened by 3 bases and J by 4 bases, with 10 bases between the two germline ends.

This clonotype was observed at least ten times. The rearrangement joins TRBV7-2 to TRBJ2-5; 7 bases fit TRBD2. The CDR3 loop spans 14 amino acids. With V trimmed by 6 bases and J by 1 base, 5 bases remained unmatched. Germline V gene data show CDR1 as SGHTA and CDR2 as FQGNSA. In DNA form, the CDR3 reads TGTGCCAGCAGTTTGGGAGGGGTCCAAGAGACCCAGTACTTC. Amino acids: CASSLGGVQETQYF.

This clonotype was counted only a few times. V usage is TRBV4-3 and J usage is TRBJ1-1, with 7 bases fitting TRBD1. J was trimmed by 5 bases and V by 0 bases; bases with no gene match: 6. Looked up from germline, CDR1 is LGHNA and CDR2 is YSLEER. This CDR3 region has 15 residues. Written as DNA, the CDR3 is TGCGCCAGCAGCCAAGATCAGGGGGGGAGAACTGAAGCTTTCTTT. Its protein product is CASSQDQGGRTEAFF.

V usage is TRBV7-3 and J usage is TRBJ2-5; D is unclear. The germline V and J ends were trimmed by 9 bases and 4 bases, with 9 bases remaining between them. Per the germline V gene, CDR1 is SGHTA and CDR2 is FQGTGA. The CDR3 consists of 11 residues. In DNA, the CDR3 is TGTGCCAGTCCTAGGGCAGAGACCCAGTACTTC. It is translated as CASPRAETQYF.